This entry describes one T cell receptor beta chain. What it binds is not known. The data derive from a study of identical twins. Addition of a universal primer site occurred through template switching, and cDNA carried unique molecular identifiers. A single record per CDR3 protein comes from TCRdb applying MiXCR to the 5' RACE reads. The repertoire holds 690,000 or so distinct CDR3 sequences, 8.6% seen once, with around 0.98% in the top ten. V lost 4 bases and J lost 4; bases outside the gene matches: 5. CDR1 and CDR2 from the germline V gene are DFQATT and SNEGSKA (reference sequence). This CDR3 is 13 amino acids long. Findings and caveats of the study: Its conclusions, products of cross-sectional statistical analysis, did not come from following the same donors. Insertion counts were lower in abundant cord blood beta clonotypes, a trend that memory repertoires did not show.

Another study also made use of these data, one on yellow fever vaccine responses in identical twins.

The sequenced sample consisted of PBMCs. The chain links TRBV20-1 to TRBJ2-7; 9 bases agree with TRBD1. This receptor was obtained from a woman aged 18-29 years in good health. The CDR3 sequence is CSAITGGVYEQYF. The DNA of the CDR3 is TGCAGTGCTATAACAGGGGGCGTTTACGAGCAGTACTTC.